The 14 T cell receptor beta chains presented below share a single source sample, sequenced in a study of beta chain features in type 1 diabetes. Antigens for these TCRs are unknown. The sequenced template was cDNA made from the entire isolated RNA. The data were produced by immunoSEQ multiplex PCR, yet TCRdb's version contains in-frame clones alone and is incomplete. The data hold about 160,000 clones, with about 7.9% observed a single time. Study-level results: TCRB CDR3s were moderately but significantly shorter in Type 1 diabetes patients in all four CD4+ subsets.

Material: central memory CD4+ T cells from blood. Receptors were obtained from a man aged 18 to 35 with type 1 diabetes.

The chain is built from TRBV30 and TRBJ2-5, with TRBD2 matching over 7 bases. The CDR3 has 14 amino acids. Germline values: CDR1 GTSNPN, CDR2 SVGIG (reference sequence). Trimming took 3 bases from V and 3 from J; bases not matched to a gene: 7. CDR3 region: CAWRYLGGKETQYF. CDR3 coding DNA: TGTGCCTGGAGATATCTCGGGGGGAAAGAGACCCAGTACTTC.

The chain carries TRBV28 and TRBJ2-5; TRBD1 is a possible D gene (6 bases). Per the germline V gene, CDR1 is MDHEN and CDR2 is SYDVKM. V was cut by 6 bases and J by 5 bases, with 16 bases left in between. This CDR3 region has 14 residues. The CDR3 DNA reads TGTGCCAGCAGCAGCCAACAGGGTTTGGAGACCCAGTACTTC. It encodes CASSSQQGLETQYF.

The V and J genes are TRBV6-5 and TRBJ2-7, with D hard to call. This CDR3 region has 11 residues. Germline values: CDR1 MNHEY, CDR2 SVGAGI. Between the trimmed V and J ends, which lost 4 bases and 5 bases, there was a span of 6 bases. CDR3 residues: CASSLRHEQYF. DNA of the CDR3: TGTGCCAGCAGTTTGCGGCACGAGCAGTACTTC.

The chain has TRBV27 and TRBJ2-4, with 10 bases matching TRBD1. Germline assignment: CDR1 MNHEY and CDR2 SMNVEV (reference sequence). V was clipped by 5 bases and J by 6 bases; unmatched bases: 13. This CDR3 region has 17 residues. CDR3 loop: CASSDYRQGANRNIQYF. DNA for the CDR3: TGTGCCAGCAGTGACTACCGACAGGGGGCTAATAGAAACATTCAGTACTTC.

The J gene is TRBJ2-5, the V gene TRBV28; 13 bases align to TRBD2. Germline CDR1 is MDHEN and CDR2 is SYDVKM. This CDR3 contains 17 residues. After removal of 5 bases from V and 3 bases from J, the junction contained 9 bases not matched to a gene. The DNA for the CDR3 is TGTGCCAGCAGTCCTTGGACTAGCGGGAGTACTGAAGAGACCCAGTACTTC. It translates to CASSPWTSGSTEETQYF.

The rearrangement uses TRBV28 and TRBJ2-1, with TRBD1 matching 9 bases. The ends lost 1 base at V and 11 bases at J; junction bases unmatched: 6. Germline V gives CDR1 MDHEN, CDR2 SYDVKM. This CDR3 is built from 14 residues. CDR3 bases: TGTGCCAGCAGTTTATCCGGGACAGGGACTAAGCAGTTCTTC. Amino acids: CASSLSGTGTKQFF.

This rearrangement joins TRBV28 to TRBJ1-2; a weak D match, TRBD1 (5 bases). CDR3 length equals 13 residues. CDR1 is MDHEN, CDR2 SYDVKM, per germline. Deletions cut 9 bases from V and 2 bases from J, with 13 bases between. The CDR3: CASRTLNNYGYTF. The DNA of the CDR3 is TGTGCCAGTCGGACACTTAACAACTATGGCTACACCTTC.

The chain uses TRBV20-1 and TRBJ1-4; D call uncertain. Germline-derived CDR1 and CDR2 are DFQATT and SNEGSKA (reference sequence). V lost 6 bases and J 6 bases, leaving 8 bases between the germline ends. CDR3 length: 11 amino acids. The CDR3 protein is CSARSDEKLFF. CDR3 bases: TGCAGTGCCCGTTCGGATGAAAAACTGTTTTTT.

This chain links TRBV7-2 with TRBJ1-3; weak D call: TRBD1 (6 bases). V lost 10 bases to trimming and J lost 0 bases, with 16 bases between them. Germline lookup yields CDR1 SGHTA and CDR2 FQGNSA. The CDR3 totals 15 residues. CDR3 DNA: TGTGCCACCGCACCCAGGGGACCCTCTGGAAACACCATATATTTT. This translates into CATAPRGPSGNTIYF.

This clone is medium-sized in the sample. The chain combines TRBV28 with TRBJ2-5; weak D call: TRBD2 (5 bases). Germline V gene sequence: CDR1 MDHEN, CDR2 SYDVKM. V shed 6 bases and J shed 4 bases, with 12 bases lying between them. The CDR3 consists of 13 residues. The CDR3 nucleotides are TGTGCCAGCAGGAGAGGGAGTCGAGAGACCCAGTACTTC. Protein product: CASRRGSRETQYF.

In its sample, this clone was seen a few times. The chain carries TRBV19 and TRBJ2-1; 11 nucleotides agree with TRBD2. The V and J ends lost 5 bases and 3 bases, in that order; junction bases with no gene match: 6. Per germline, CDR1 LNHDA and CDR2 SQIVND (reference sequence). The CDR3 contains 16 residues. This chain's CDR3 is CASSDIAGGGYNEQFF. The CDR3 DNA is TGTGCCAGTAGTGATATAGCGGGAGGGGGCTACAATGAGCAGTTCTTC.

This clone was seen a few times. The chain links TRBV6-5 to TRBJ1-1; D gene unclear. With 6 bases removed from V and 12 bases from J, the gap between germline ends came to 11 bases. This CDR3 region has 10 residues. Looked up from germline, CDR1 is MNHEY and CDR2 is SVGAGI. The CDR3 DNA is TGTGCCAGCAGGGAAAGGGAGACTTTCTTT. Translation: CASRERETFF.

The table lists this clone with a count of one. V usage is TRBV19 and J usage is TRBJ2-6, with 9 bases matching TRBD2. The trim removed 4 bases at V and 2 bases at J, leaving 15 bases unmatched. The CDR3 is 20 amino acids. Germline assignment: CDR1 LNHDA and CDR2 SQIVND (reference sequence). CDR3 region: CASSNKQYYSGSTGANVLTF. In DNA, the CDR3 is TGTGCCAGTAGTAACAAACAGTACTATAGCGGGAGTACTGGGGCCAACGTCCTGACTTTC.

In its sample, this clone was seen a few times. V gene TRBV19 combines with J gene TRBJ2-1, with 7 bases lining up with TRBD1. The germline CDR1 and CDR2 sequences are LNHDA and SQIVND (reference sequence). CDR3 size: 13 residues. The ends lost 2 bases at V and 10 bases at J; junction bases unmatched: 5. The DNA for the CDR3 is TGTGCCAGTAGTATACTCCTGGGACAGGAGCAGTTCTTC. This encodes CASSILLGQEQFF.